This T cell receptor beta chain was observed in a study of blood T cell repertoires in COVID-19. At the level of the study: COVID-19 samples collected from the United States, Italy and Spain covered acute and convalescent phases. The cDNA or gDNA used as material had been derived from T cells, B-cell-depleted T cells, or PBMCs.

Participant-reported clinical history was the basis for cohort assignment. Repertoires were generated with immunoSEQ multiplex PCR, while TCRdb's copy carries only in-frame clones and drops some. The sample has under 350,000 clones; 80% to 90% are singletons. The CDR3 extends over 13 amino acids. Germline CDR1 is MNHNS and CDR2 is SASEGT. Trimming took 3 bases from V and 10 from J; bases not matched to a gene: 7. The source of this sequence is a woman aged 40 to 50 with acute COVID-19. Sequenced: PBMCs or T cells enriched from blood (not recorded which). V and J are TRBV6-1 and TRBJ2-7; 9 bases are shared with TRBD1. CDR3 coding DNA: TGTGCCAGCAGTGACCGGGACAGGGATCCCCAGTACTTC. It translates to CASSDRDRDPQYF.